This TCR beta chain was found in a study of control samples from healthy donors and cancer patients. TCRdb's table, derived via immunoSEQ multiplex PCR, lists solely in-frame clones and lacks some. The sample lists 65,000 to 100,000 clones; around 92% were seen once. The CDR3 contains 17 residues. Looked up from germline, CDR1 is SGHDN and CDR2 is FVKESK. Between the trimmed V and J ends, which lost 2 bases and 0 bases, there was a span of 16 bases. This sequence was found in a man aged 45-60 years in good health. Sequences were obtained from blood. The V call is TRBV14, the J call TRBJ1-1; D may be TRBD1 (6 bases). The CDR3: CASSQSRLGAVNTEAFF. The CDR3 DNA is TGTGCCAGCAGCCAATCGAGGTTGGGGGCAGTGAACACTGAAGCTTTCTTT.